This entry describes one TCR beta chain. Its antigen has not been determined. Per-base qualities were not stored, and no clone one base away is much larger. Libraries of naive CD8 T cells were built from around 20,000 to 1,000,000 sorted cells, with 10%, 30% or 50% of the purified RNA used. Naive CD8 T cells were FACS-sorted as CD8+CD4-CCR7+CD45RA+ on a BD FACSAria II into RLT Plus buffer. Ten to eleven TCR copies' worth of Jurkat RNA were spiked into roughly 19,000-1,000,000 naive CD8 T cell samples to test detection sensitivity. CD8 T cells were enriched using RosetteSep CD8+ T Cell Enrichment Cocktail and Ficoll-Paque, and the enriched cells then underwent ACK red cell lysis. The CDR3 contains 15 residues, cysteine and phenylalanine counted. The read is trimmed to its CDR3 DNA, 45 bases read in frame from base 1. CDR1 and CDR2 are drawn from the germline V gene (reference sequence): LGHDT, YNNKEL. V is shortened by 0 bases, J by 3 bases, and the region joining them spans 12 bases.

This entry belongs to a study of molecular identifiers for immune sequencing clone quantification (dated by TCRdb to the late 2010s). With respect to the entire study: For a replicate experiment, RNA from around 20,000 or 100,000 naive CD8 T cells was divided into five aliquots, and four of the five aliquots were sequenced. CD8 T cells were used in a methods study to benchmark molecular-identifier clustering-based TCR repertoire sequencing (MIDCIRS) and TCR RNA copy counting.

The research as a whole found: The naive libraries included spiked-in Jurkat TCR RNA (10 copies' worth), and this RNA is not part of the donor repertoire. Highly expanded clone sizes could be underestimated if identical TCR molecules share a barcode. Modeling estimated around 3.2 recovered TCR RNA copies per cell, compared with about 10 by digital PCR, which implies around 30% capture efficiency. In CMV-specific effector cells, over 97% of molecules were held by clones above 20 RNA copies, whereas under 1% of molecules were held by such clones in naive cells. Without barcode sub-clustering, chimeric consensus sequences inflated TCR diversity; chimeras reached as high as 47%. A single cell's worth of spiked-in Jurkat TCR RNA was reported detectable even among 750,000 to 1,000,000 naive CD8 T cells.

Libraries were made using PCR. The sequencer listed for this sample is Illumina HiSeq 4000. Preparation of bulk TCR libraries followed a previously described approach, with the TCR primers listed in Table S5. The Qiagen AllPrep DNA/RNA kit was used to purify total RNA. Before analysis, reads from multiple sequencing runs of one library were combined. The source study handled its data this way. Only reads with exact TCR constant sequence were kept, trimmed to 150 nt, and grouped by their 12-nt molecular barcodes. Within each barcode group, reads were sub-clustered at a 15% Levenshtein threshold, and quality-weighted consensus sequences were built per RNA molecule. Non-functional sequences were filtered out, along with any lower-count sequence sitting one edit away from another sequence. Based on a fit of two negative binomial distributions, barcode sub-clusters having less than 20% of the maximum read count were discarded. The raw public data were reprocessed by TCRdb itself: fastp quality trimming at Q25, MiXCR clonotype calling, in-frame beta chains only. Each entry is one CDR3 protein sequence, shown with its most common DNA and genes. None of the V and J calls come from the authors' own analysis; TCRdb made them. The sample table records over 600,000 distinct CDR3 sequences; 20% of these occur just once. Around 0.86% of the sample belongs to the ten largest clones.

The sample consisted of naive CD8+ T cells from blood, with Jurkat cell RNA spiked in. This specimen's cell subset or site label, interpreted: FACS-sorted CD8+CD4-CCR7+CD45RA+ naive T cells. This receptor was identified in a human donor in good health. Some libraries in this study had Jurkat cell RNA spiked in. This receptor chain uses TRBV3-1 and TRBJ2-7, with TRBD2 perhaps the D gene, on 5 matching bases. The CDR3 region has the sequence CASSQDRTLGYEQYF. The nucleotide sequence is TGTGCCAGCAGCCAAGATCGGACTCTTGGCTACGAGCAGTACTTC.